This T cell receptor (beta chain) was captured by sequencing in a study of T cell responses to AZD1222 COVID-19 vaccine. The junction had 9 bases not matched to a gene; V was cut back by 5 bases and J by 2 bases. The germline gives CDR1 GTSNPN, CDR2 SVGIG (reference sequence). CDR3 length: 14 residues. The method was immunoSEQ multiplex PCR; TCRdb's version includes in-frame clones alone and lacks a portion of them. The data contain about 120,000 clones, about 88% of them seen just once; the ten biggest clones take up around 2.4%. The V call is TRBV30, the J call TRBJ2-7; 7 nucleotides agree with TRBD1. The clonotype comes from an adult in good health. The sequences come from peripheral blood, collected on day 0 of AZD1222 vaccination. CDR3 loop: CAWAQGTGAYEQYF. DNA of the CDR3: TGTGCCTGGGCACAGGGGACGGGCGCCTACGAGCAGTACTTC. The variable domain in full, completed from reference TRBV30 and TRBJ2-7, reads SQTIHQWPATLVQPVGSPLSLECTVEGTSNPNLYWYRQAAGRGLQLLFYSVGIGQISSEVPQNLSASRPQDRQFILSSKKLLLSDSGFYLCAWAQGTGAYEQYFGPGTRLTVT.